What follows are 25 T cell receptor beta chains derived from one specimen sequenced in a study of blood T cell repertoires in COVID-19. Sequencing used immunoSEQ multiplex PCR; TCRdb keeps in-frame clones, though not all of them. This sample has roughly 380,000 clones, with 70% to 85% found just once. The sample taken for sequencing was peripheral blood. These receptors all come from a human donor with acute or convalescent COVID-19. The donor label of this sample is uncertain.

The chain recombines TRBV2 with TRBJ2-1; 9 bases align to TRBD1. V dropped 5 bases and J dropped 5; count of bases not matched to a gene: 7. Germline V gives CDR1 SNHLY, CDR2 FYNNEI. CDR3 length: 15 amino acids. CDR3 nucleotide sequence: TGTGCCAGCAGTTACCGGGACAGGGTTAACAATGAGCAGTTCTTC. It yields the protein CASSYRDRVNNEQFF.

The chain employs TRBV30 and TRBJ1-2; 9 nucleotides line up with TRBD1. Unmatched junction bases numbered 6, after V lost 5 bases and J lost 8 bases. The CDR3 contains 12 residues. CDR1 and CDR2 (germline): GTSNPN, SVGIG (reference sequence). As DNA, the CDR3 is TGTGCCTGGGGAACAGGGGGCTGGGGCTACACCTTC. Translated: CAWGTGGWGYTF.

This rearrangement joins TRBV6-5 to TRBJ1-5; D is ambiguous. The V gene lost 7 bases and the J gene lost 3 bases, with 13 bases spanning the gap. The CDR3 totals 14 residues. CDR1 and CDR2 from the germline V gene are MNHEY and SVGAGI. The CDR3 protein is CASKLASANQPQHF. The CDR3 nucleotides are TGTGCCAGCAAGCTCGCCTCTGCCAATCAGCCCCAGCATTTT.

The chain is built from TRBV5-4 and TRBJ2-3; 10 bases align to TRBD2. V shed 2 bases, J shed 6 bases, and the junction held 9 bases outside the gene matches. CDR1 is SGHNT, CDR2 YYREEE, per germline (reference sequence). The CDR3 is made up of 16 amino acids. The CDR3 reads CASSFNPGLAVDTQYF. CDR3 bases: TGTGCCAGCAGCTTTAACCCCGGACTAGCGGTGGATACGCAGTATTTT.

This clone occurred a few times. The rearrangement links TRBV12-3 or TRBV12-4 to TRBJ2-7, with 7 bases fitting TRBD1. V lost 5 bases, J lost 4 bases, and 5 bases stayed unmatched. The CDR3 contains 13 residues. The CDR3 spells CASSPGTAYEQYF. The CDR3 nucleotides are TGTGCCAGCAGTCCCGGGACAGCTTACGAGCAGTACTTC.

V is TRBV5-1 and J is TRBJ2-5; TRBD1 matches at 10 bases. The CDR3 runs to 17 residues. The germline V gene encodes CDR1 SGHRS and CDR2 YFSETQ. The J segment lost 2 bases and the V segment lost 4 bases, leaving 11 bases of the junction unmatched. The CDR3 here is CASSPGQGGGRQETQYF. CDR3 nucleotide sequence: TGCGCCAGCAGCCCCGGACAGGGGGGCGGTAGGCAAGAGACCCAGTACTTC.

This clone turned up a few times. The chain uses TRBV11-3 and TRBJ2-3, with 8 nucleotides matching TRBD1. The CDR3 sequence is 15 residues long. Germline V CDR1 and CDR2: SGHNT, YENEEA. V lost 5 bases, J lost 4 bases, and 8 bases stayed unmatched. CDR3 nucleotides: TGTGCCAGCAGCCTCCGACAGGGGTTCTCAGATACGCAGTATTTT. Protein product: CASSLRQGFSDTQYF.

The V call is TRBV2, the J call TRBJ2-1; D is ambiguous. Deletions cut 6 bases from V and 4 bases from J, with 16 bases between. Germline lookup yields CDR1 SNHLY and CDR2 FYNNEI. CDR3 length equals 15 residues. This chain's CDR3 is CASSQAAASYNEQFF. DNA of the CDR3: TGTGCCAGCAGCCAAGCCGCTGCGTCGTACAATGAGCAGTTCTTC.

This clone was counted once. The V call is TRBV28, the J call TRBJ1-4; 8 bases are shared with TRBD1. The junction had 16 bases not matched to a gene; V was cut back by 6 bases and J by 13 bases. Germline values: CDR1 MDHEN, CDR2 SYDVKM. The CDR3 contains 15 residues. DNA for the CDR3: TGTGCCAGCAGCAGCAGACAGGGGCGATTGGAGCGACTGTTTTTT. It is translated as CASSSRQGRLERLFF.

This clone was observed a few times. The chain joins TRBV5-6 to TRBJ1-1, with D perhaps TRBD1 (5 bases). The CDR3 covers 15 residues. CDR1 is SGHDT and CDR2 is YYEEEE in the germline V gene. The V and J ends lost 2 bases and 2 bases respectively, with 13 bases between them. CDR3: CASSFRLTANTEAFF. In nucleotides, the CDR3 is TGTGCCAGCAGCTTTCGGTTGACAGCCAACACTGAAGCTTTCTTT.

This sequence joins TRBV6-2 or TRBV6-3 and TRBJ2-3; D is unresolved. V shed 5 bases and J shed 0 bases, with 6 bases lying between them. In germline, CDR1 is MNHEY, CDR2 SVGEGT. This CDR3 contains 13 residues. In nucleotides, the CDR3 is TGTGCCAGCAGTCTGACTAGCACAGATACGCAGTATTTT. Amino acid sequence: CASSLTSTDTQYF.

This clone was observed a few times. DNA for the CDR3: TGTGCCAGTAGGTCAGGACAGATGAACACTGAAGCTTTCTTT. Translated: CASRSGQMNTEAFF. The chain is built from TRBV19 and TRBJ1-1, with D perhaps matching TRBD1 (6 bases). Trimming removed 6 bases from V and 0 bases from J, with 11 bases in between. CDR1 and CDR2 from the germline V gene are LNHDA and SQIVND (reference sequence). The CDR3 consists of 14 residues.

The table lists this clone with a count of one. The CDR3 reads CASSLYPQDTEAFF. The CDR3 nucleotides read TGTGCCAGCAGCTTATATCCCCAGGACACTGAAGCTTTCTTT. V and J are TRBV7-6 and TRBJ1-1; D is uncertain. V lost 2 bases to trimming and J lost 3 bases, with 10 bases between them. This CDR3 contains 14 residues. The germline gives CDR1 SGHVS, CDR2 FNYEAQ. The full variable domain, with the rest looked up from reference TRBV7-6 and TRBJ1-1, is GAGVSQSPRYKVTKRGQDVALRCDPISGHVSLYWYRQALGQGPEFLTYFNYEAQQDKSGLPNDRFSAERPEGSISTLTIQRTEQRDSAMYRCASSLYPQDTEAFFGQGTRLTVV.

The chain carries TRBV5-1 and TRBJ1-1; no reliable D call. The CDR3 consists of 14 residues. Trimming removed 5 bases from V and 1 base from J, with 12 bases in between. CDR1 SGHRS and CDR2 YFSETQ come from the germline V gene. In nucleotides, the CDR3 is TGCGCCAGCAGGCGGATAAGTGAGAACACTGAAGCTTTCTTT. This codes for CASRRISENTEAFF.

This chain uses TRBV9 with TRBJ2-1; D is perhaps TRBD2 (6 bases). CDR1 is SGDLS, CDR2 YYNGEE, per germline. CDR3 length: 14 amino acids. The germline V and J ends were trimmed by 3 bases and 8 bases, with 15 bases remaining between them. Written as DNA, the CDR3 is TGTGCCAGCAGCGAGGGACCCCCGGGGGATGAGCAGTTCTTC. It specifies CASSEGPPGDEQFF.

The chain links TRBV11-2 to TRBJ2-2; TRBD2 aligns across 14 bases. Germline V CDR1 and CDR2: SGHAT, FQNNGV. Trimming at V came to 5 bases and at J to 4 bases, leaving 9 bases not matched to a gene. The CDR3 is 18 residues long. DNA of the CDR3: TGTGCCAGCAGCCTCGGGACTAGCGGGAGAACGGGCACCGGGGAGCTGTTTTTT. Its translation is CASSLGTSGRTGTGELFF.

The chain links TRBV6-4 to TRBJ1-6; no firm D call. The V end was cut by 6 bases, the J end by 5 bases, with 8 bases between. Germline loops: CDR1 MRHNA, CDR2 SNTAGT. The CDR3 contains 13 residues. The CDR3 bases are TGTGCCAGCAGCCAGGATCATAATTCACCCCTCCACTTT. Translated: CASSQDHNSPLHF.

The rearrangement joins TRBV5-4 to TRBJ2-7, with 12 bases that match TRBD2. The CDR3 runs to 13 residues. The germline gives CDR1 SGHNT, CDR2 YYREEE (reference sequence). The junction had 4 bases not matched to a gene; V was cut back by 3 bases and J by 9 bases. CDR3: CASSSSGGVSQYF. The CDR3 DNA sequence: TGTGCCAGCAGCTCTAGCGGGGGGGTGTCGCAGTACTTC.

The chain employs TRBV28 and TRBJ2-1; D remains unclear. The CDR3 consists of 15 residues. Trimming removed 2 bases from V and 7 bases from J, with 15 bases in between. CDR1 is MDHEN and CDR2 is SYDVKM in the germline V gene. As DNA, the CDR3 is TGTGCCAGCAGTTTAGTAAATAGTTGGAGTAATGAGCAGTTCTTC. Amino acids: CASSLVNSWSNEQFF.

This rearrangement joins TRBV6-5 to TRBJ2-5; D may be TRBD2 (6 bases). The CDR3 contains 14 residues. V gave up 0 bases and J gave up 5 bases, with 10 bases separating them. Germline assignment: CDR1 MNHEY and CDR2 SVGAGI. Written as DNA, the CDR3 is TGTGCCAGCAGTTACTCATTTGCGGGGGAGACCCAGTACTTC. Encoded protein: CASSYSFAGETQYF.

This clone was detected only a few times. This chain links TRBV6-4 with TRBJ2-2, with 16 bases aligning to TRBD2. Germline assignment: CDR1 MRHNA and CDR2 SNTAGT. The CDR3 is 18 amino acids. The V gene end was trimmed by 8 bases and the J gene end by 3 bases; junction bases not matched to a gene: 9. This chain's CDR3 is CASESGTSGGAYTGELFF. CDR3 bases: TGTGCCAGCGAGTCCGGGACTAGCGGGGGGGCATACACCGGGGAGCTGTTTTTT.

CDR3 nucleotides: TGTGCCAGCAGCGGGGAAGATCTTAATGAAAAACTGTTTTTT. Amino acid sequence: CASSGEDLNEKLFF. V and J are TRBV6-4 and TRBJ1-4; D not resolved. V shed 6 bases and J shed 4 bases, with 12 bases lying between them. From germline, CDR1 is MRHNA and CDR2 SNTAGT. The CDR3 runs to 14 residues.

The V gene is TRBV5-5, the J gene TRBJ1-2; possible D gene TRBD1, 6 bases. CDR3 length: 16 residues. CDR1 is SGHKS and CDR2 is YYEKEE in the germline V gene (reference sequence). V was clipped by 0 bases and J by 5 bases, with 17 bases between them. The CDR3 bases are TGTGCCAGCAGCTTGGAAGCAGGGGCCCTAACTTATGGCTACACCTTC. Amino acid sequence: CASSLEAGALTYGYTF.

The V call is TRBV3-1 (or the pseudogene TRBV3-2), the J call TRBJ2-3; 8 positions agree with TRBD1. CDR1 is LGHDT and CDR2 is YNNKEL in the germline V gene (reference sequence). The CDR3 is 15 residues long. The trim removed 1 base at V and 9 bases at J, leaving 9 bases unmatched. CDR3 region: CASSQAGTGRPTQYF. The CDR3 DNA reads as TGTGCCAGCAGCCAAGCCGGGACAGGAAGGCCCACGCAGTATTTT.

This chain connects TRBV6-5 to TRBJ2-7, with 7 bases that match TRBD2. V gave up 6 bases and J gave up 1 base; unmatched junction bases: 9. CDR1 MNHEY and CDR2 SVGAGI come from the germline V gene. CDR3 size: 15 residues. For the CDR3, the DNA is TGTGCCAGCAGCTCCTCCGGGACTACATCCTACGAGCAGTACTTC. It codes for CASSSSGTTSYEQYF.